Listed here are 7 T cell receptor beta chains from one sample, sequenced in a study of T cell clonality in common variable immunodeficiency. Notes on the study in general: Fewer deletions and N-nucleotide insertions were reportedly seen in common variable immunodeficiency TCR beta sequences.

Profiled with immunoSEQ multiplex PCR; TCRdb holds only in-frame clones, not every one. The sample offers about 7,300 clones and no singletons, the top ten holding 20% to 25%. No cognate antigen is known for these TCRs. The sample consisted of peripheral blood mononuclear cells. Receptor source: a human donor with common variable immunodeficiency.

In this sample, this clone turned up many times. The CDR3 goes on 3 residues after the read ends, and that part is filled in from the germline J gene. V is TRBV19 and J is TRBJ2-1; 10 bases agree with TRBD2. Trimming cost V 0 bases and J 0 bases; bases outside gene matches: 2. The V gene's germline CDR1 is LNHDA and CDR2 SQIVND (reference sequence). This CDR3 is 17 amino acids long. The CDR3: CASSIELAGGSYNEQFF. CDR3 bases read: TGTGCCAGTAGTATAGAGTTAGCGGGAGGCTCCTACAATGAG.

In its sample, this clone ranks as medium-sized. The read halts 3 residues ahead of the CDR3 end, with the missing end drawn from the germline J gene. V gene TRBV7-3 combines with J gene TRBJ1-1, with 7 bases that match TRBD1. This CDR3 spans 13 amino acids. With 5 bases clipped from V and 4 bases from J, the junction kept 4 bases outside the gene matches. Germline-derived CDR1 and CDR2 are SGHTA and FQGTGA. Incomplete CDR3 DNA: TGTGCCAGCAGCGGCCGGGACAGCACTGAA. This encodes CASSGRDSTE. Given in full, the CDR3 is CASSGRDSTEAFF.

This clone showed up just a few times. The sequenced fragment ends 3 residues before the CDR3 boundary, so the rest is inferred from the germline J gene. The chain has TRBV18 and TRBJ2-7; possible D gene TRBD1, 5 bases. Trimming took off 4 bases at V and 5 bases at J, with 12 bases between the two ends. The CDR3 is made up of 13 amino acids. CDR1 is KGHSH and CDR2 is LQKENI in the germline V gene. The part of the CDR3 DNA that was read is TGTGCCAGCTCACAGAGGCAGGGTGACGAG. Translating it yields CASSQRQGDE. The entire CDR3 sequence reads CASSQRQGDEQYF.

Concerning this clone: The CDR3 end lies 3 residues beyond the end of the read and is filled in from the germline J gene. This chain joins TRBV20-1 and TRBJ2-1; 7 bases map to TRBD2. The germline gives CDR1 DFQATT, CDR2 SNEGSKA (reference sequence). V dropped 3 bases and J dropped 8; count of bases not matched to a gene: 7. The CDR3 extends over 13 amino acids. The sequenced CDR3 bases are TGCAGTGCTAGGCGGGTAGCGGGCGATGAG. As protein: CSARRVAGDE. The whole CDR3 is CSARRVAGDEQFF.

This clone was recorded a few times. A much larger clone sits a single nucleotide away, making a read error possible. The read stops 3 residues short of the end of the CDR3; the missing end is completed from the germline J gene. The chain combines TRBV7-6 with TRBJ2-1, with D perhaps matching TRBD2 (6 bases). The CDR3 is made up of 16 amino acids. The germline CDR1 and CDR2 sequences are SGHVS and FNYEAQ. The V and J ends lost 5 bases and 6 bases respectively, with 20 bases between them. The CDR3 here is CASSPRDWSGTNEQFF. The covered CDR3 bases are TGTGCCAGCAGCCCCCGGGACTGGAGCGGCACCAATGAG.

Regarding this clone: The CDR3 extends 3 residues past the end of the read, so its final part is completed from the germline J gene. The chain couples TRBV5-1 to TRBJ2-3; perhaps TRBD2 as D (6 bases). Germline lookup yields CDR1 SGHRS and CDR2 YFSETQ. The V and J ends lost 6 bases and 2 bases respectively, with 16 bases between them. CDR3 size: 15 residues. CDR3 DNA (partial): TGCGCCAGCATTCGGACGGGCGGGGACACAGATACG. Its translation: CASIRTGGDTDT. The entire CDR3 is CASIRTGGDTDTQYF.

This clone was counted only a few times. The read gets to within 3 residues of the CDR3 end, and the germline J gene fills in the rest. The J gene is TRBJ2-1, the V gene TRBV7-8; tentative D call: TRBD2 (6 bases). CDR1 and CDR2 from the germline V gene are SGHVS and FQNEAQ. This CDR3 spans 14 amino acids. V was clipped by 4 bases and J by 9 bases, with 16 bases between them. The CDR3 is CASSSLAIAGEQFF. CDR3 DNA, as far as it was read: TGTGCCAGCAGCTCTCTAGCGATTGCGGGTGAG.